Following are 2 T cell receptor beta chains from one sample sequenced in a study of T cell responses to AZD1222 COVID-19 vaccine. Clones were sequenced by immunoSEQ multiplex PCR, and TCRdb holds only the in-frame ones, with some missing. The repertoire holds some 64,000 clones, with less than 90% as singletons. The input for sequencing was peripheral blood, taken on day 0 of AZD1222 vaccination. These receptors came from an adult in good health.

This clone was observed a single time. The chain employs TRBV27 and TRBJ1-2; no firm D call. V shed 2 bases and J shed 2 bases, with 6 bases lying between them. CDR1 MNHEY and CDR2 SMNVEV come from the germline V gene (reference sequence). The CDR3 is 13 residues long. The CDR3 nucleotides read TGTGCCAGCAGTTTAGGCGGGAACTATGGCTACACCTTC. This gives the protein CASSLGGNYGYTF.

J is TRBJ1-3 and V is TRBV5-6; TRBD1 agrees at 7 bases. Losses at the gene ends were 4 bases for V and 3 bases for J; bases not matched to a gene: 4. This CDR3 is built from 14 residues. Per the germline V gene, CDR1 is SGHDT and CDR2 is YYEEEE. The chain's CDR3 is CASSPTGLGNTIYF. The CDR3 region has the DNA TGTGCCAGCAGCCCGACAGGGCTTGGAAACACCATATATTTT.